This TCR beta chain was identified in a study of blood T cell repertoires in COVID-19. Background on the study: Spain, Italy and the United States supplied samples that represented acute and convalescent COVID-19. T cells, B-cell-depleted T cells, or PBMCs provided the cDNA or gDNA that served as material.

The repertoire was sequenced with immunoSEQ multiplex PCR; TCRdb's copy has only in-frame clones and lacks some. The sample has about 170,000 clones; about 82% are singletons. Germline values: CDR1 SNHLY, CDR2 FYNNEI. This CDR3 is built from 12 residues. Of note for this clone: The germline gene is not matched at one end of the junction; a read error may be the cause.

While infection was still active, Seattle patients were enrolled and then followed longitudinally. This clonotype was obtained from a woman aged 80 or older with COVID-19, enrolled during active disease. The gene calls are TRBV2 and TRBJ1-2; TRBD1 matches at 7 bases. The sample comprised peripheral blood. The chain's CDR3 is CASSEYRDRVVF. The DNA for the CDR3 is TGTGCCAGCAGTGAATATCGCGACAGGGTAGTCTTC. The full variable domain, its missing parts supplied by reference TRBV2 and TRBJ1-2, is EPEVTQTPSHQVTQMGQEVILRCVPISNHLYFYWYRQILGQKVEFLVSFYNNEISEKSEIFDDQFSVERPDGSNFTLKIRSTKLEDSAMYFCASSEYRDRVVFGSGTRLTVV.